Here is one TCR beta chain with its context. Its target antigen remains unknown. No base quality values were provided; no much bigger clone lies one nucleotide off. Receptor amplification or capture employed the immunoSEQ multiplex PCR assay. For the multiplex PCR, a mixture combining 60 forward primers for TCR Vbeta segments and 13 reverse primers for TCR Jbeta segments was used. The CDR3 region of rearranged TCR beta genes was amplified from genomic DNA with a multiplex PCR assay. The amplified TCR beta libraries were sequenced on the Illumina HiSeq System as 87-base-pair reads. The paper's data handling went like this. In a later analysis, roughly 80 million unique TCR beta chains were counted across the 650 to 700 repertoires, and around 10 million of these chains were shared by at least two donors. Raw reads were error-corrected and collapsed into unique sequences with a nearest-neighbor algorithm that merged closely related sequences to remove PCR and sequencing errors. CDR3 sequences were aligned to IMGT reference sequences to assign V, D and J gene segments. For a sequence to be retained, at least a six-nucleotide match to both a V gene segment and a J gene segment was required. A rearrangement counted as productive if the CDR3 had no stop codons and remained in frame with V and J, and every other rearrangement counted as non-productive. Following IMGT convention, CDR3 was defined as the stretch from the second conserved V-encoded cysteine up to the conserved J-encoded phenylalanine. The earlier analysis of about 500 of the donors excluded sequences that lacked an unambiguous match to a single V gene segment. An earlier analysis of about 590 of the donors classified V segments as functional when productive rearrangements were above 56.7% and as segregating when the standard deviation between donors was above 5%. To diagnose cytomegalovirus status from the catalog of TCR beta chain sequences, a statistical classification framework was built. A later analysis assigned V and J genes by comparing TCR nucleotide sequences with IMGT/GENE-DB human TR gene sequences. A later analysis assigned CDR3 sequences and most-parsimonious VDJ recombination scenarios with the TCRdist pipeline. In a later analysis, each TCR beta chain was defined by its CDR3 amino acid sequence together with its V-gene family, and reads lacking a unique V-gene family were excluded. In a later analysis, approximately 590 highly shared, low-generation-probability nucleotide sequences were removed to address suspected cross-contamination and a sequencing artifact. In a later analysis, a clonal expansion index was calculated for each public chain from normalized within-repertoire ranks of inferred template counts. In a later analysis, generation probabilities were computed with a VDJ recombination model fitted to out-of-frame rearrangements, and the resulting probabilities were checked against IGoR. A later analysis scored TCR-TCR, TCR-HLA and TCR-CMV co-occurrence with hypergeometric tests, applying a repertoire-size bias correction to TCR pairs. A later analysis estimated false discovery rates by permuting HLA or CMV assignments 20 times. In a later analysis, co-occurring TCRs were grouped using DBSCAN, with TCRdist sequence similarity added in when clustering inside HLA-allele-positive subsets. For co-occurrence clustering, repertoires with fewer than 30,000 or more than 120,000 public chains were excluded, along with four or five repertoires with anomalous nucleotide sharing. Drawn from immuneACCESS, this table holds only the in-frame rearrangements with V and J called that TCRdb kept. Clones are partly lost; checked studies trace under half to an unresolved V gene and leave the rest unexplained. From that table come the V and J calls and clone size; the DNA was used to work out D and trimming. The table for this sample lists some 190,000 clones; roughly 74% of them were counted only once. Around 2.6% of the sample lies in the top ten.

V has 3 bases trimmed and J has 11 bases trimmed; junction bases matching no gene number 9. Sequences MDHEN (CDR1) and SYDVKM (CDR2) are obtained from the germline V gene. The CDR3 covers 15 residues, taking in both the cysteine and the phenylalanine. The entry retains the CDR3 DNA only, 45 bases that are in frame from base 1. This sample is part of a study of cytomegalovirus exposure and HLA in healthy donors (dated by TCRdb to 2017 to 2019). About the study as a whole: According to an earlier analysis of 587 of the donors, 150 million to 200 million T cells yielded some 110 million unique TCR beta sequences and about 300 Gb of sequence data. An early release covering around 630 HLA-typed donors comprised about 300 gigabases of sequencing data and around 85 million unique TCR sequences. Among the approximately 400 genotyped donors, approximately 82% belonged to the genetic ancestry cluster associated with self-reported Caucasian donors. The study was designed to test whether signatures of past pathogen exposure could be identified by cataloging public T cell receptors. The study used immunosequencing to profile the T cell repertoires of several hundred subjects and linked those repertoires to cytomegalovirus serostatus. Besides the first cohort of around 670 subjects, a separate validation cohort made up of 120 different subjects was used. The study combined high-throughput TCR immunosequencing, statistical association of individual TCRs with disease status, and machine learning to predict cytomegalovirus infection status. A later analysis re-examined previously published TCR beta repertoires from more than 600 donors and added high-resolution HLA genotyping to investigate patterns of TCR occurrence. Rather than using new phenotypic data, the later analysis identified candidate immune exposures from TCR beta sequences and from how often those sequences occurred across donors. In an earlier analysis of more than 550 of the donors, high-throughput TCR beta sequencing was used to judge whether each TCR beta V gene segment behaved as functional or pseudogenic. Donor age, sex, ethnicity and CMV serostatus were compiled alongside the repertoire data. A later genetic analysis used genome-wide SNP genotypes for about 60% of the roughly 700 donors, treating that subset as a discovery cohort. Every repertoire in the discovery cohort had been generated on one and the same sequencing platform. Class I and class II HLA loci were covered by the typing at four-digit resolution. Typing coverage varied by locus: about 629-640 donors for A, B, C, DRB1 and DQB1; about 520 for DQA1; more than 600 for DPA1; roughly 450 for DPB1. Because of strong linkage in the cohort, roughly five DR-DQ haplotypes were treated as single units for association and clustering. On average, roughly 240,000 unique TCR beta nucleotide sequences were sequenced per donor among some 430 genotyped donors of the cohort, with roughly a sixth of those sequences being non-productive. Study-wide conclusions, independent of this receptor: Across donors, most TCR sequences were observed very rarely, whereas some public TCRs were present in many individuals. A cluster of highly shared sequence variants was judged likely to represent a technical artifact of the sequencing pipeline. HLA typing was unavailable for some donors at each locus, so association tests used only the typed subset. A later genetic analysis reported fewer N-insertions in productive TCRs among donors in an Asian-associated ancestry cluster than the roughly 620-donor mean. A later analysis associated 15,000 to 20,000 TCR beta sequences with specific HLA alleles at a false discovery rate of 0.05. In vitro tests confirmed that a few of the cytomegalovirus-associated TCR beta chains recognize cytomegalovirus antigens. The authors suggested that the approach could potentially be generalized to other disease states and immunological phenotypes. A later analysis reported that several top co-occurrence clusters appeared linked to parvovirus B19, influenza, CMV and Epstein-Barr virus. The 87-base-pair reads could not distinguish some IMGT-functional V segments, including TRBV6-2 and TRBV6-3, so those segments were excluded. Correlated functional status among segregating V segments might be attributable to linkage disequilibrium, but an unknown experimental factor could not be ruled out. A later analysis found that most CMV-associated TCR beta chains appeared HLA-restricted, with HLA associations seemingly driven largely by CMV exposure. The only immune exposure information available for the cohort was CMV serostatus. The presence/absence analyses assumed that sequencing depth was roughly uniform across donors, and that assumption may not be true. A further reported finding was that TCR beta sequences accurately predicted the HLA-A and HLA-B alleles for most subjects in the first cohort. Broadly in line with IMGT annotations, most TCR beta V segments showed up in productive rearrangements about 87% or about 30% of the time in an earlier analysis of roughly 590 of the donors. V-gene and J-gene trimming of TCR beta chains was associated with a missense DCLRE1C variant in a later genetic analysis, and the association was replicated in an independent cohort. Only TCR beta chains were sequenced in this cohort, and the absence of alpha or paired-chain data limited detectable features. The classifier was reported to diagnose cytomegalovirus status with high specificity and sensitivity in both the original and validation cohorts. The study gave a list of some 150 TCR beta chains associated with cytomegalovirus. Because counts were too low, more than 15 rarely observed V segments, including chromosome 9 orphons, were excluded from the earlier analysis of roughly 580 of the donors. Strong co-occurrence of HLA alleles, especially DR and DQ, made assigning TCR associations to individual alleles difficult. In a later analysis, HLA-associated TCR beta chains showed more clonal expansion and lower generation probabilities than non-associated chains that were equally common. In a later analysis, TCR association rates were found to vary across HLA loci, with the most associated TCRs seen for DRB1 alleles and the fewest for HLA-C alleles.

The cohort was made up of 500 to 800 healthy bone marrow donors. At the time of sampling, every cohort member was nominally healthy, though immune exposures that went unrecorded were likely present. The donor was CMV seronegative and belonged to the group of roughly 330 seronegative cohort members. A peripheral blood sample was provided by each donor, and peripheral blood mononuclear cells were used for TCR beta sequencing. Genomic DNA extraction from the blood cell samples was performed with the Qiagen DNeasy Blood Extraction Kit. The chain is assembled from TRBV28 and TRBJ1-6; TRBD1 aligns with 8 central bases. The specimen sequenced was PBMCs. The sequence was collected from a female donor in good health and CMV-seronegative. The DNA sequence is given as TGTGCCAGCAGTTTGGTTGGACAGGGCGGCACACCCCTCCACTTT. This yields the protein CASSLVGQGGTPLHF.